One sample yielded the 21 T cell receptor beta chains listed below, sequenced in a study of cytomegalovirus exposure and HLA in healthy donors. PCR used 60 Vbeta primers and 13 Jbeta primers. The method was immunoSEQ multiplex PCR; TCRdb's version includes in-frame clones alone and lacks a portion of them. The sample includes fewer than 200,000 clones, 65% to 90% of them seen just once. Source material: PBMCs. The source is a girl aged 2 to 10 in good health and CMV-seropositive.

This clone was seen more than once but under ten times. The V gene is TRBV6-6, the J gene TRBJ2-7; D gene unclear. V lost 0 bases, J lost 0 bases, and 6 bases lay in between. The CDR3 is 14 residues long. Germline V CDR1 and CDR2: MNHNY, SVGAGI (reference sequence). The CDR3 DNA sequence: TGTGCCAGCAGTTACTCTGGTAGCTCCTACGAGCAGTACTTC. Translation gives CASSYSGSSYEQYF.

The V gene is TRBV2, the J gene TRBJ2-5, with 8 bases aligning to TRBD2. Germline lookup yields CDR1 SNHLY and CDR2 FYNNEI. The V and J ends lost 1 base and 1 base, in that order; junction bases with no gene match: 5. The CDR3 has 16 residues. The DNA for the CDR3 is TGTGCCAGCAGTGAAGGCCTAGCGGGTTTCCAAGAGACCCAGTACTTC. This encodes CASSEGLAGFQETQYF.

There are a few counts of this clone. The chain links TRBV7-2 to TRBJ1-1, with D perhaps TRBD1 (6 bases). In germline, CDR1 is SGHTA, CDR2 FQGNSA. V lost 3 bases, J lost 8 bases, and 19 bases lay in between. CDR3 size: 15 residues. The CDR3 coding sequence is TGTGCCAGCAGCTTGCCTGCAGGGGCCCTCAGGGAAGCTTTCTTT. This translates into CASSLPAGALREAFF.

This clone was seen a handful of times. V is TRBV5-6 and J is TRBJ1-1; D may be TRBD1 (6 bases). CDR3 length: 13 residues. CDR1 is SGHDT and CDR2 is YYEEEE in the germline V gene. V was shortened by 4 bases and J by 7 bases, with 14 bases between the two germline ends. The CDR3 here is CASSHLLQGEAFF. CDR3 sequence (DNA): TGTGCCAGCAGCCATTTGCTACAGGGTGAAGCTTTCTTT.

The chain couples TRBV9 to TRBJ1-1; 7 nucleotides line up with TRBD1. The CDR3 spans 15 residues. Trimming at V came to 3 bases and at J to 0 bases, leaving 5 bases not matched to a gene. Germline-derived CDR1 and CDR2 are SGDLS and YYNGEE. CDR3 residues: CASSDRGGLNTEAFF. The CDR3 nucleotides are TGTGCCAGCAGCGACAGAGGGGGCCTGAACACTGAAGCTTTCTTT.

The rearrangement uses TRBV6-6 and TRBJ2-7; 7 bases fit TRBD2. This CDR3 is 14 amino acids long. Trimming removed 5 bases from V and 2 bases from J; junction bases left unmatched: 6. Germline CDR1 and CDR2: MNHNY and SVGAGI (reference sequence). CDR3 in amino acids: CASSGRDYTYEQYF. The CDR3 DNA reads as TGTGCCAGCAGTGGCCGGGACTACACCTACGAGCAGTACTTC.

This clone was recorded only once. The CDR3 nucleotides read TGTGCCAGCAGCTTAGAGGGGGGGGAAGCTTTCTTT. As protein: CASSLEGGEAFF. The chain carries TRBV7-9 and TRBJ1-1; D is perhaps TRBD1 (6 bases). V dropped 1 base and J dropped 8 bases, with 8 bases sitting between them. This CDR3 is built from 12 residues. Germline loops: CDR1 SEHNR, CDR2 FQNEAQ (reference sequence).

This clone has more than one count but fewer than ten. The CDR3 here is CATSGRGYEQYF. As DNA, the CDR3 is TGTGCCACCAGCGGAAGGGGGTACGAGCAGTACTTC. This chain uses TRBV15 with TRBJ2-7; tentatively, D is TRBD1 (6 bases). The CDR3 has 12 amino acids. The germline V gene encodes CDR1 LNHNV and CDR2 YYDKDF (reference sequence). Between the trimmed V and J ends, which lost 5 bases and 4 bases, there was a span of 9 bases.

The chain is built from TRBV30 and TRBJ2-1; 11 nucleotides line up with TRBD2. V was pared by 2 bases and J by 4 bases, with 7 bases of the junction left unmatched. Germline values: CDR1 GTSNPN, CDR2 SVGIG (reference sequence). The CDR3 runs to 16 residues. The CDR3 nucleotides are TGTGCCTGGAGTAATCTAGCGGGGGGTGGGTACAATGAGCAGTTCTTC. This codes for CAWSNLAGGGYNEQFF.

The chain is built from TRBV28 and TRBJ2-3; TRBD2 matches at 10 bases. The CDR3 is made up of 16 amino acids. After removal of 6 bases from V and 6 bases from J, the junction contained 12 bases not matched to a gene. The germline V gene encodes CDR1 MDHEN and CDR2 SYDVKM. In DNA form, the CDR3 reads TGTGCCAGCAGCCCTACCACTAGCGGGATCGGGGATACGCAGTATTTT. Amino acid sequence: CASSPTTSGIGDTQYF.

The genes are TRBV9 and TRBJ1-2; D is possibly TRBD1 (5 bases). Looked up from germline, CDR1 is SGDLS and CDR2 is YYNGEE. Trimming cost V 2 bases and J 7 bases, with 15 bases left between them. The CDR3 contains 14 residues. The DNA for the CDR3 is TGTGCCAGCAGCGTTGGGGGGTCGGGTCGTGGCTACACCTTC. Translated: CASSVGGSGRGYTF. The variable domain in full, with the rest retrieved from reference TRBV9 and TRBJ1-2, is DSGVTQTPKHLITATGQRVTLRCSPRSGDLSVYWYQQSLDQGLQFLIQYYNGEERAKGNILERFSAQQFPDLHSELNLSSLELGDSALYFCASSVGGSGRGYTFGSGTRLTVV.

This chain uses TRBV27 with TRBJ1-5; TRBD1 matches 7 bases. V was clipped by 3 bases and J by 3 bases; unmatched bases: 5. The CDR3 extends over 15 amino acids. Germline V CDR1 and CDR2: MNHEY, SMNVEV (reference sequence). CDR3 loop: CASSFLGQHNQPQHF. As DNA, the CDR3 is TGTGCCAGCAGTTTTTTGGGACAGCACAATCAGCCCCAGCATTTT.

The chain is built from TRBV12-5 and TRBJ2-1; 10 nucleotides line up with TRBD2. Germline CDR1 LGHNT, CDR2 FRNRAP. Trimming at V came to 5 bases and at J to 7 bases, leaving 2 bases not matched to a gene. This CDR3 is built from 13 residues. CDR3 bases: TGTGCTAGTGGTCATAGCGGGAGGAATGAGCAGTTCTTC. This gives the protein CASGHSGRNEQFF.

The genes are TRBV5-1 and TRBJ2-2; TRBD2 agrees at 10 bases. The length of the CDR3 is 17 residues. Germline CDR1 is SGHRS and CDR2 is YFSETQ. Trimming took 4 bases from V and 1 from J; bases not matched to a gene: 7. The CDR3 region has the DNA TGCGCCAGCAGCCTTCCCGGGACTAGCGTGAACACCGGGGAGCTGTTTTTT. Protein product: CASSLPGTSVNTGELFF.

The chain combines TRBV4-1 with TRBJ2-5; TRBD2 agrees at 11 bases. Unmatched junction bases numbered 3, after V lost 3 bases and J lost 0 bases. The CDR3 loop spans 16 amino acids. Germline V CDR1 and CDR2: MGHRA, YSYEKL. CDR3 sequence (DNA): TGCGCCAGCAGCCACGGACTAGCGGGTAACCAAGAGACCCAGTACTTC. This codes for CASSHGLAGNQETQYF.

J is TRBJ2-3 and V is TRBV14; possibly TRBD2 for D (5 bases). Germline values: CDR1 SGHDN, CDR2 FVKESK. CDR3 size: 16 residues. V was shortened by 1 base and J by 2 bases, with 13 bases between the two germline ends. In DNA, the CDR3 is TGTGCCAGCAGCCAAGGGGGTAGCGCCATCACAGATACGCAGTATTTT. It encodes CASSQGGSAITDTQYF.

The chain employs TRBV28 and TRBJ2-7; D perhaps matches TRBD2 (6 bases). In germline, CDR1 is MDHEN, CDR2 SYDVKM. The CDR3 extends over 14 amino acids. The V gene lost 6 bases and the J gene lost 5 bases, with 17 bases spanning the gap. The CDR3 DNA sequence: TGTGCCAGCAGCCGTGGGGGGAGTCGCCACGAGCAGTACTTC. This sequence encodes CASSRGGSRHEQYF. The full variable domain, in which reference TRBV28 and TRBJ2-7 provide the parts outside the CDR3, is DVKVTQSSRYLVKRTGEKVFLECVQDMDHENMFWYRQDPGLGLRLIYFSYDVKMKEKGDIPEGYSVSREKKERFSLILESASTNQTSMYLCASSRGGSRHEQYFGPGTRLTVT.

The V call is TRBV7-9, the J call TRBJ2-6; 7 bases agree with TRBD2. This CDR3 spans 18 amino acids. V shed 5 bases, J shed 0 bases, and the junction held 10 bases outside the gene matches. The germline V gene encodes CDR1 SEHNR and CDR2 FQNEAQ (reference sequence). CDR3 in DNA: TGTGCCAGCAGCCCCGGGGGAGGGAGTGGCTCTGGGGCCAACGTCCTGACTTTC. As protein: CASSPGGGSGSGANVLTF.

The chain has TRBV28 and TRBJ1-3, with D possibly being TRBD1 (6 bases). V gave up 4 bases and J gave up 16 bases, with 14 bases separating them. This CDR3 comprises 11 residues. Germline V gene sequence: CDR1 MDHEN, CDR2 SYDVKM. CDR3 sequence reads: CASSSAAGVYF. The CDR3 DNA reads TGTGCCAGCAGTTCGGCCGCAGGGGTCTATTTT.

This chain's CDR3 is CASSLYSQPQHF. In DNA, the CDR3 is TGTGCCAGCAGCCTCTACAGTCAGCCCCAGCATTTT. This sequence joins TRBV28 and TRBJ1-5; D not resolved. The CDR3 extends over 12 amino acids. Germline CDR1 MDHEN, CDR2 SYDVKM. The V and J ends lost 6 bases and 6 bases respectively, with 9 bases between them.

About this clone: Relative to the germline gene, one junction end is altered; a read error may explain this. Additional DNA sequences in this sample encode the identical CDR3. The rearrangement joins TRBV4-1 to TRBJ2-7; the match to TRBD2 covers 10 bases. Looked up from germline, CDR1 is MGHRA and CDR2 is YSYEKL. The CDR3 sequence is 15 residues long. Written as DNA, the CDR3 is TGCGCCAGCAGCCAAGAGGATAGCGGGAGGAACGAGCAGTATTTC. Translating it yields CASSQEDSGRNEQYF.